This record covers a single TCR beta chain. This specimen comes from a study of blood T cell repertoires in COVID-19. Study as a whole: There were acute and convalescent COVID-19 samples, and they came from the United States, Italy and Spain. The analysed material was cDNA or gDNA that came from T cells, B-cell-depleted T cells, or PBMCs.

In the study's own analysis: For nucleated cells, counts were estimated from reference gene primer amplification. Only in-frame clones appear in the TCRdb table, and some are missing; sequencing was by immunoSEQ multiplex PCR. V and J calls and clone size are those listed in that table; D and trimming were worked out from the DNA. The table lists around 100,000 clones, approximately 85% of them singletons. Losses at the gene ends were 4 bases for V and 2 bases for J; bases not matched to a gene: 6. The germline V gene has CDR1 LGHDT and CDR2 YNNKEL (reference sequence). The CDR3 contains 15 residues.

Sequencing was done on a sample of peripheral blood. The J gene is TRBJ2-3, the V gene TRBV3-1 (or the pseudogene TRBV3-2); 7 bases fit TRBD2. The sequence was obtained from a man in his forties or fifties with acute or convalescent COVID-19. The CDR3 is CASSPRDYYTDTQYF. CDR3 nucleotides: TGTGCCAGCAGCCCTAGGGACTACTACACAGATACGCAGTATTTT.